This TCR beta chain derives from a study of post-analysis software for immune sequencing data. Overall study findings and caveats: In patients, TRBV5-6, TRBV5-1 and TRBV20-1 belonged to roughly five TRBV segments found more frequently than in controls. For normalized Chao1 diversity, multiple sclerosis patients scored significantly lower than controls did. Strong co-clustering by F measure linked samples that shared a preparation batch.

The length of the CDR3 is 15 residues. J gave up 6 bases and V 4 bases, and 7 bases lay outside the gene matches. As for this clonotype: Its antigen is not identified.

The TCR beta cDNA libraries contained unique molecular identifiers. TCRdb called the PCR reads again in MiXCR, with one record for every CDR3 protein. The profile shows approximately 570,000 distinct CDR3 sequences, around 47% of them singletons. The chain links TRBV12-3 or TRBV12-4 to TRBJ2-7; 12 nucleotides agree with TRBD1. The receptor comes from a girl under 18 with multiple sclerosis. The sequenced sample consisted of blood. The DNA for the CDR3 is TGTGCCAGCAGTTCCCGGGACAGGGGGCCCCGCGAGCAGTACTTC. It encodes CASSSRDRGPREQYF.